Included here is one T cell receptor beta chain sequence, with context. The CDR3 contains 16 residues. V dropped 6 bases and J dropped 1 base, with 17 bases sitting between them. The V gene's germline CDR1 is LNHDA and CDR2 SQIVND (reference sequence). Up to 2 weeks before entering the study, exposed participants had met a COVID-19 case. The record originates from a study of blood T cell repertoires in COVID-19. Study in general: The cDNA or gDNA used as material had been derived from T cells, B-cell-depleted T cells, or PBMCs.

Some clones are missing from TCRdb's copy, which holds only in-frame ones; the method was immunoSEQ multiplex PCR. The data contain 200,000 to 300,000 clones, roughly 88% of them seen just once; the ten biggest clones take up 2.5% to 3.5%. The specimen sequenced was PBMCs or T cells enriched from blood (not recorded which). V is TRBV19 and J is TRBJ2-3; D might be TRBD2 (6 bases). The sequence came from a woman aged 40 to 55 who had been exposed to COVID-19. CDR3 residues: CASSSIGRTRTDTQYF. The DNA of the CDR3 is TGTGCCAGTAGCTCTATTGGGAGGACACGCACAGATACGCAGTATTTT.